One and the same sample provided the 32 T cell receptor beta chains below, sequenced in a study of graft-versus-host responses after intestinal transplantation. Investigators treated the graft tissue so that it released intraepithelial and lamina propria lymphocytes. The table came from immunoSEQ multiplex PCR; TCRdb's copy has only in-frame clones and leaves some out. The table includes 15,000 to 20,000 clones, 75% to 85% detected once. Sequencing used ileum tissue, obtained around 580 days after intestinal transplantation. The receptors here all came from a human patient who received an intestinal transplant, so some T cells may come from the graft donor.

This chain uses TRBV27 with TRBJ1-1; D remains unclear. V lost 2 bases to trimming and J lost 2 bases, with 6 bases between them. The germline gives CDR1 MNHEY, CDR2 SMNVEV (reference sequence). The CDR3 extends over 13 amino acids. As DNA, the CDR3 is TGTGCCAGCAGTTTAGGAGCAAACACTGAAGCTTTCTTT. Encoded protein: CASSLGANTEAFF.

The CDR3 protein is CASSPQGAGWGEQFF. CDR3 nucleotide sequence: TGTGCCAGCAGCCCACAGGGGGCCGGATGGGGTGAGCAGTTCTTC. The gene calls are TRBV2 and TRBJ2-1; 9 nucleotides line up with TRBD1. Trimming cost V 6 bases and J 9 bases; bases outside gene matches: 12. This CDR3 comprises 15 residues. Germline V lookup: CDR1 SNHLY, CDR2 FYNNEI. Full variable domain (outside the CDR3, taken from reference TRBV2 and TRBJ2-1): EPEVTQTPSHQVTQMGQEVILRCVPISNHLYFYWYRQILGQKVEFLVSFYNNEISEKSEIFDDQFSVERPDGSNFTLKIRSTKLEDSAMYFCASSPQGAGWGEQFFGPGTRLTVL.

The chain couples TRBV27 to TRBJ2-7; no firm D call. CDR1 is MNHEY and CDR2 is SMNVEV in the germline V gene (reference sequence). Trimming stripped 1 base from V and 0 bases from J, with 13 bases between. The CDR3 is made up of 16 amino acids. CDR3 residues: CASSLLALGSSYEQYF. In DNA, the CDR3 is TGTGCCAGCAGTTTATTGGCACTTGGAAGCTCCTACGAGCAGTACTTC.

The chain is built from TRBV25-1 and TRBJ2-3; TRBD2 aligns across 11 bases. The CDR3 has 15 amino acids. CDR1 is MGHDK and CDR2 is SYGVNS in the germline V gene. V shed 10 bases, J shed 5 bases, and the junction held 11 bases outside the gene matches. CDR3 DNA: TGTGCCACCATGAACCGACTAGCGGGGAGAGATACGCAGTATTTT. It codes for CATMNRLAGRDTQYF. Variable domain in full (rest from reference TRBV25-1 and TRBJ2-3): EADIYQTPRYLVIGTGKKITLECSQTMGHDKMYWYQQDPGMELHLIHYSYGVNSTEKGDLSSESTVSRIRTEHFPLTLESARPSHTSQYLCATMNRLAGRDTQYFGPGTRLTVL.

The rearrangement links TRBV7-9 to TRBJ2-7; 7 positions match TRBD1. CDR3 length equals 14 residues. Germline CDR1 SEHNR, CDR2 FQNEAQ (reference sequence). V dropped 5 bases and J dropped 0; count of bases not matched to a gene: 4. The CDR3 loop is CASSQWDSSYEQYF. For the CDR3, the DNA is TGTGCCAGCAGCCAATGGGACAGCTCCTACGAGCAGTACTTC.

V gene TRBV7-2 combines with J gene TRBJ2-5; TRBD2 matches 8 bases. Trimming removed 3 bases from V and 7 bases from J; junction bases left unmatched: 7. There are 14 residues in the CDR3. Per germline, CDR1 SGHTA and CDR2 FQGNSA. The CDR3 is CASSLGGGPGTQYF. CDR3 bases: TGTGCCAGCAGCTTGGGCGGGGGGCCTGGGACCCAGTACTTC.

The chain has TRBV4-1 and TRBJ1-1; D call uncertain. The germline V gene encodes CDR1 MGHRA and CDR2 YSYEKL. The CDR3 sequence is 13 residues long. The V end was cut by 1 base, the J end by 4 bases, with 7 bases between. The CDR3 protein is CASSQVWGTEAFF. The CDR3 region has the DNA TGCGCCAGCAGCCAAGTCTGGGGCACTGAAGCTTTCTTT.

This chain joins TRBV25-1 and TRBJ1-3; 7 bases match TRBD1. The germline CDR1 and CDR2 sequences are MGHDK and SYGVNS. The CDR3 contains 15 residues. V shed 7 bases, J shed 4 bases, and the junction held 10 bases outside the gene matches. The CDR3 coding sequence is TGTGCCAGCACCGGGGACGAGGGGGCGGGAAACACCATATATTTT. Amino acid sequence: CASTGDEGAGNTIYF.

The DNA for the CDR3 is TGCGCCAGCAGCTCCCGGGTCCAGGGATTCTATGGCTACACCTTC. Its protein is CASSSRVQGFYGYTF. The J gene is TRBJ1-2, the V gene TRBV5-1, with D possibly matching TRBD1 (5 bases). CDR3 size: 15 residues. The V gene's germline CDR1 is SGHRS and CDR2 YFSETQ. Trimming left V 3 bases short and J 4 bases short, with 16 bases between.

The rearrangement uses TRBV28 and TRBJ2-3, with D possibly matching TRBD1 (6 bases). V lost 8 bases and J 0 bases, leaving 12 bases between the germline ends. CDR1 and CDR2 from the germline V gene are MDHEN and SYDVKM. This CDR3 is 14 amino acids long. CDR3 coding DNA: TGTGCCAGCCGGAAAGGGGGTAGCACAGATACGCAGTATTTT. It yields the protein CASRKGGSTDTQYF.

The gene calls are TRBV16 and TRBJ1-6, with unresolved D. CDR1 is KGHSY and CDR2 is FQNENV in the germline V gene. The CDR3 is 15 amino acids. Trimming took off 4 bases at V and 7 bases at J, with 14 bases between the two ends. For the CDR3, the DNA is TGTGCCAGCAGCCCTCACGATCCTCGAAATTCACCCCTCCACTTT. This encodes CASSPHDPRNSPLHF.

This chain uses TRBV18 with TRBJ2-5, with D hard to call. The CDR3 extends over 14 amino acids. The germline V gene has CDR1 KGHSH and CDR2 LQKENI. Trimming cost V 3 bases and J 2 bases, with 10 bases left between them. The DNA of the CDR3 is TGTGCCAGCTCACCGCGGCAGGAGCAAGAGACCCAGTACTTC. The encoded protein is CASSPRQEQETQYF.

V and J are TRBV4-1 and TRBJ2-1; TRBD1 matches at 7 bases. CDR1 and CDR2 (germline): MGHRA, YSYEKL. Trimming removed 1 base from V and 9 bases from J; junction bases left unmatched: 9. This CDR3 spans 15 amino acids. The CDR3 coding sequence is TGCGCCAGCAGCCAAGCCCCCCGGAGACAGGGTGAGCAGTTCTTC. It is translated as CASSQAPRRQGEQFF.

The V and J genes are TRBV6-1 and TRBJ1-4; D is undetermined. The germline V and J ends were trimmed by 2 bases and 8 bases, with 15 bases remaining between them. Looked up from germline, CDR1 is MNHNS and CDR2 is SASEGT. This CDR3 contains 15 residues. In DNA form, the CDR3 reads TGTGCCAGCAGTGAAACGGTTATGACTTGGGAAAAACTGTTTTTT. It codes for CASSETVMTWEKLFF.

This chain uses TRBV12-5 with TRBJ1-2, with TRBD1 identical over 8 bases. Germline V CDR1 and CDR2: LGHNT, FRNRAP. The CDR3 length is 14 residues. The trim removed 5 bases at V and 6 bases at J, leaving 8 bases unmatched. In nucleotides, the CDR3 is TGTGCTAGTGGTCCGTCAGGGGGCCACCATGGCTACACCTTC. This codes for CASGPSGGHHGYTF.

The chain couples TRBV5-1 to TRBJ1-1; D remains unclear. Trimming took 3 bases from V and 3 from J, leaving 9 bases between them. Germline assignment: CDR1 SGHRS and CDR2 YFSETQ. The CDR3 loop spans 13 amino acids. The CDR3 DNA sequence: TGCGCCAGCAGCTCCCAACGGGACACTGAAGCTTTCTTT. This encodes CASSSQRDTEAFF.

This rearrangement joins TRBV19 to TRBJ2-3, with D maybe TRBD2 (6 bases). The CDR3 is made up of 18 amino acids. Trimming cost V 0 bases and J 1 base, with 17 bases left between them. CDR1 is LNHDA and CDR2 is SQIVND in the germline V gene (reference sequence). As DNA, the CDR3 is TGTGCCAGTAGTATAGACCCTCGCGGGGTCTTCGGCACAGATACGCAGTATTTT. Translation: CASSIDPRGVFGTDTQYF.

V gene TRBV2 combines with J gene TRBJ2-6; TRBD2 might be the D (6 bases). CDR3 length equals 14 residues. Germline lookup yields CDR1 SNHLY and CDR2 FYNNEI. Trimming stripped 8 bases from V and 3 bases from J, with 11 bases between. CDR3 in DNA: TGTGCCAGCGGAGGGGTAGGTGGGGCCAACGTCCTGACTTTC. This codes for CASGGVGGANVLTF.

The V call is TRBV23-1, the J call TRBJ2-5, with D possibly being TRBD1 (5 bases). TRBV23-1 carries the ORF label, with uncertain function. V dropped 7 bases and J dropped 2 bases, with 11 bases sitting between them. The CDR3 consists of 13 residues. CDR3 sequence (DNA): TGCGCCAGCACGGCAGACAGACAAGAGACCCAGTACTTC. It is translated as CASTADRQETQYF.

This clone was observed a single time. V gene TRBV2 combines with J gene TRBJ1-1; 7 bases agree with TRBD1. Germline CDR1 reads SNHLY; CDR2 reads FYNNEI. CDR3 length: 16 residues. V trimming: 6 bases; J trimming: 1 base; junction bases outside the gene matches: 11. CDR3 nucleotides: TGTGCCAGCAGACTGAGGGGGCAGGGACCGAACACTGAAGCTTTCTTT. It translates to CASRLRGQGPNTEAFF.

The chain employs TRBV19 and TRBJ1-1, with TRBD1 matching 7 bases. CDR3 size: 17 residues. Germline CDR1 is LNHDA and CDR2 is SQIVND (reference sequence). The ends lost 4 bases at V and 0 bases at J; junction bases unmatched: 11. DNA for the CDR3: TGTGCCAGTAGTAAAATACCGGGACAGACTATGAACACTGAAGCTTTCTTT. Its protein product is CASSKIPGQTMNTEAFF. Looking up the rest from reference TRBV19 and TRBJ1-1 gives the full variable domain: DGGITQSPKYLFRKEGQNVTLSCEQNLNHDAMYWYRQDPGQGLRLIYYSQIVNDFQKGDIAEGYSVSREKKESFPLTVTSAQKNPTAFYLCASSKIPGQTMNTEAFFGQGTRLTVV.

As DNA, the CDR3 is TGTGCCAGCAGCTTAGTTGGCTACGAGCAGTACTTC. Translated: CASSLVGYEQYF. The V and J genes are TRBV7-9 and TRBJ2-7; no clear D gene. Trimming took off 1 base at V and 3 bases at J, with 4 bases between the two ends. The germline CDR1 and CDR2 sequences are SEHNR and FQNEAQ (reference sequence). The CDR3 has 12 amino acids. Full variable domain (rest looked up from reference TRBV7-9 and TRBJ2-7): DTGVSQNPRHKITKRGQNVTFRCDPISEHNRLYWYRQTLGQGPEFLTYFQNEAQLEKSRLLSDRFSAERPKGSFSTLEIQRTEQGDSAMYLCASSLVGYEQYFGPGTRLTVT.

This clone was counted once. The chain links TRBV10-2 to TRBJ1-3; TRBD1 might be the D (5 bases). This CDR3 region has 15 residues. Trimming cost V 2 bases and J 0 bases, with 8 bases left between them. Germline assignment: CDR1 WSHSY and CDR2 SAAADI. DNA for the CDR3: TGCGCCAGCAGTGAGGGCAGGGTCTCTGGAAACACCATATATTTT. This encodes CASSEGRVSGNTIYF.

This clone was seen only a few times. The chain combines TRBV5-1 with TRBJ2-1, with a tentative D call TRBD1 (6 bases). The germline V and J ends were trimmed by 4 bases and 6 bases, with 8 bases remaining between them. Germline V gene data show CDR1 as SGHRS and CDR2 as YFSETQ. The CDR3 runs to 12 residues. The CDR3 sequence: CASSRDINEQFF. The CDR3 DNA reads as TGCGCCAGCAGCCGGGACATCAATGAGCAGTTCTTC.

J is TRBJ2-5 and V is TRBV6-1; D remains ambiguous. This CDR3 has 13 amino acids. Between the trimmed V and J ends, which lost 1 base and 1 base, there was a span of 4 bases. The germline gives CDR1 MNHNS, CDR2 SASEGT. Here the CDR3 reads CASSEVIQETQYF. The CDR3 nucleotides read TGTGCCAGCAGTGAAGTTATCCAAGAGACCCAGTACTTC.

This chain uses TRBV7-9 with TRBJ2-7; tentatively, D is TRBD1 (6 bases). In germline, CDR1 is SEHNR, CDR2 FQNEAQ (reference sequence). The CDR3 has 13 residues. Trimming cost V 5 bases and J 2 bases, with 10 bases left between them. CDR3 loop: CASSLQGPYEQYF. CDR3 nucleotides: TGTGCCAGCAGCCTACAGGGCCCCTACGAGCAGTACTTC.

The chain has TRBV10-3 and TRBJ2-3; 8 bases agree with TRBD2. Germline assignment: CDR1 ENHRY and CDR2 SYGVKD. Unmatched junction bases numbered 16, after V lost 4 bases and J lost 4 bases. The CDR3 length is 18 residues. The CDR3 reads CAISGSGLAYNDADTQYF. CDR3 DNA sequence: TGTGCCATCAGTGGGTCCGGACTAGCCTACAACGACGCAGATACGCAGTATTTT.

This sequence joins TRBV6-6 and TRBJ2-1; the match to TRBD1 covers 10 bases. The germline V gene has CDR1 MNHNY and CDR2 SVGAGI (reference sequence). The CDR3 is 15 residues long. V trimming: 4 bases; J trimming: 6 bases; junction bases outside the gene matches: 6. The CDR3 protein is CASSFRDRGRNEQFF. The CDR3 coding sequence is TGTGCCAGCAGTTTCCGGGACAGGGGCCGCAATGAGCAGTTCTTC.

The CDR3 loop is CASRPGQFTEAFF. The DNA for the CDR3 is TGTGCCAGCAGACCCGGACAGTTCACTGAAGCTTTCTTT. This chain joins TRBV28 and TRBJ1-1; TRBD1 is a possible D gene (6 bases). Trimming stripped 6 bases from V and 4 bases from J, with 12 bases between. Germline lookup yields CDR1 MDHEN and CDR2 SYDVKM. The length of the CDR3 is 13 residues.

This chain links TRBV5-4 with TRBJ2-5, with TRBD2 matching over 9 bases. Germline V gene sequence: CDR1 SGHNT, CDR2 YYREEE (reference sequence). This CDR3 is built from 12 residues. The ends lost 9 bases at V and 4 bases at J; junction bases unmatched: 4. The CDR3 DNA reads TGTGCCACCTGGCGGGAGGGAGAGACCCAGTACTTC. Translation gives CATWREGETQYF.

The gene calls are TRBV19 and TRBJ2-1; TRBD1 or TRBD2 may be the D gene (5 bases each). There are 16 residues in the CDR3. Germline CDR1 is LNHDA and CDR2 is SQIVND (reference sequence). The V end lost 4 bases, the J end lost 5 bases, and 18 bases lay between the germline ends. In DNA form, the CDR3 reads TGTGCCAGTAGTACCTACACCGGGACCCTCCACAATGAGCAGTTCTTC. This translates into CASSTYTGTLHNEQFF.

The rearrangement joins TRBV5-1 to TRBJ2-2; D uncertain. With 4 bases removed from V and 7 bases from J, the gap between germline ends came to 8 bases. The CDR3 runs 12 residues. Germline assignment: CDR1 SGHRS and CDR2 YFSETQ. CDR3 nucleotides: TGCGCCAGCAGCGAGCAAGGCGGGGAGCTGTTTTTT. Its protein is CASSEQGGELFF.